These T cell receptor beta chains were read from a single sample in a study of T-cell reconstitution after alpha-beta-depleted transplantation in children. TCRdb independently ran MiXCR on the PCR reads; one entry per CDR3 protein. The sample has roughly 220,000 distinct CDR3 sequences, more than 10% seen once. The sample consisted of PBMCs from the stem cell graft donor, taken from the stem cell graft. The origin of the receptors is a human donor who donated a stem cell graft to a child with acute lymphoblastic leukemia. CDR3s include the opening cysteine and the closing phenylalanine or tryptophan. The D gene is left open where the match is weak. Size values are once, few and many counts, or a class for expanded clones, and some rows have none.

CDR3aa: CSARSEYYEQYF
CDR3nt: TGCAGTGCTAGATCCGAGTACTACGAGCAGTACTTC
j_gene: TRBJ2-7
d_gene: .
abundance: many
v_gene: TRBV20-1
len: 12

CDR3aa: CASSLAGTDSNQPQHF
CDR3nt: TGTGCCAGCAGCTTAGCGGGGACAGACAGCAATCAGCCCCAGCATTTT
j_gene: TRBJ1-5
d_gene: TRBD1
abundance: .
v_gene: TRBV7-8
len: 16

CDR3aa: CAWIFPQTNTEAFF
CDR3nt: TGTGCCTGGATATTCCCCCAGACGAACACTGAAGCTTTCTTT
j_gene: TRBJ1-1
d_gene: .
abundance: few
v_gene: TRBV30
len: 14

CDR3aa: CASSPGVARDTQYF
CDR3nt: TGTGCCAGCAGCCCAGGGGTGGCTAGAGATACGCAGTATTTT
j_gene: TRBJ2-3
d_gene: .
abundance: many
v_gene: TRBV6-2/TRBV6-3
len: 14

CDR3aa: CASSFERWVHF
CDR3nt: TGTGCCAGCAGCTTCGAACGCTGGGTACATTTC
j_gene: TRBJ2-5
d_gene: .
abundance: .
v_gene: TRBV7-2
len: 11

CDR3aa: CASSETGGLNTEAFF
CDR3nt: TGTGCCAGCAGTGAGACAGGGGGTTTGAATACTGAAGCTTTCTTT
j_gene: TRBJ1-1
d_gene: TRBD1
abundance: many
v_gene: TRBV25-1
len: 15

CDR3aa: CASRRIGAKNSQYF
CDR3nt: TGTGCCAGCAGACGGATCGGTGCCAAAAACAGTCAGTACTTC
j_gene: TRBJ2-4
d_gene: .
abundance: .
v_gene: TRBV12-3/TRBV12-4
len: 14

CDR3aa: CATQGQGREKLFF
CDR3nt: TGTGCCACCCAGGGACAGGGTCGGGAAAAACTGTTTTTT
j_gene: TRBJ1-4
d_gene: TRBD1
abundance: .
v_gene: TRBV12-3/TRBV12-4
len: 13

CDR3aa: CASSPGGTGADHQPQHF
CDR3nt: TGTGCCAGCAGCCCGGGAGGGACAGGGGCTGATCATCAGCCCCAGCATTTT
j_gene: TRBJ1-5
d_gene: TRBD1
abundance: many
v_gene: TRBV6-1
len: 17

CDR3aa: CASSSNLGLAGTYNEQFF
CDR3nt: TGTGCCAGCAGCTCGAACCTGGGACTAGCGGGGACCTACAATGAGCAGTTCTTC
j_gene: TRBJ2-1
d_gene: TRBD2
abundance: many
v_gene: TRBV13
len: 18

CDR3aa: CASARGEDEKLFF
CDR3nt: TGTGCCTCAGCCAGGGGGGAAGACGAAAAACTGTTTTTT
j_gene: TRBJ1-4
d_gene: TRBD1
abundance: many
v_gene: TRBV7-9
len: 13

CDR3aa: CAMSPGLGAFLEQFF
CDR3nt: TGTGCCATGAGCCCCGGGCTAGGGGCTTTTCTTGAGCAGTTCTTC
j_gene: TRBJ2-1
d_gene: .
abundance: .
v_gene: TRBV5-6
len: 15

CDR3aa: CASKLAGGTGELFF
CDR3nt: TGCGCCAGCAAACTAGCGGGAGGAACCGGGGAGCTGTTTTTT
j_gene: TRBJ2-2
d_gene: TRBD2
abundance: many
v_gene: TRBV5-1
len: 14

CDR3aa: CASSLRTAGAYEQYF
CDR3nt: TGTGCCAGCAGTTTACGCACAGCCGGTGCCTACGAGCAGTACTTC
j_gene: TRBJ2-7
d_gene: .
abundance: many
v_gene: TRBV28
len: 15

CDR3aa: CASSYSPGRYTF
CDR3nt: TGTGCCAGCAGTTACTCGCCAGGGAGATACACCTTC
j_gene: TRBJ1-2
d_gene: .
abundance: many
v_gene: TRBV6-2/TRBV6-3
len: 12

CDR3aa: CASNIAPGDYGANVLTF
CDR3nt: TGTGCCAGCAACATCGCGCCGGGAGATTATGGGGCCAACGTCCTGACTTTC
j_gene: TRBJ2-6
d_gene: .
abundance: many
v_gene: TRBV6-2/TRBV6-3
len: 17

CDR3aa: CSVYSTYPRGLFF
CDR3nt: TGCAGCGTTTACTCGACTTACCCCCGGGGACTGTTTTTT
j_gene: TRBJ1-4
d_gene: .
abundance: many
v_gene: TRBV29-1
len: 13

CDR3aa: CSANGDSANNEQFF
CDR3nt: TGCAGCGCCAACGGGGACAGCGCTAACAATGAGCAGTTCTTC
j_gene: TRBJ2-1
d_gene: TRBD1
abundance: many
v_gene: TRBV29-1
len: 14

CDR3aa: CSARDWDSHYGYTF
CDR3nt: TGCAGTGCTAGAGACTGGGACAGTCACTATGGCTACACCTTC
j_gene: TRBJ1-2
d_gene: TRBD1
abundance: many
v_gene: TRBV20-1
len: 14

CDR3aa: CASSIQKTSGRADTQYF
CDR3nt: TGTGCCAGCAGCATACAAAAGACTAGCGGGAGGGCAGATACGCAGTATTTT
j_gene: TRBJ2-3
d_gene: TRBD2
abundance: many
v_gene: TRBV7-9
len: 17

CDR3aa: CASSSGEQPQHF
CDR3nt: TGTGCCAGCAGTTCGGGGGAACAGCCCCAGCATTTT
j_gene: TRBJ1-5
d_gene: .
abundance: many
v_gene: TRBV12-3/TRBV12-4
len: 12

CDR3aa: CACCQGRNYEQYF
CDR3nt: TGTGCCTGCTGCCAAGGCAGGAACTACGAGCAGTACTTC
j_gene: TRBJ2-7
d_gene: .
abundance: .
v_gene: TRBV3-1
len: 13

CDR3aa: CATMRRSLGGGNTIYF
CDR3nt: TGTGCCACCATGCGACGGAGCCTAGGTGGGGGAAACACCATATATTTT
j_gene: TRBJ1-3
d_gene: .
abundance: many
v_gene: TRBV19
len: 16

CDR3aa: CASSRISGGLQETQYF
CDR3nt: TGTGCCAGCAGCCGAATAAGCGGGGGCCTCCAAGAGACCCAGTACTTC
j_gene: TRBJ2-5
d_gene: TRBD2
abundance: few
v_gene: TRBV12-3/TRBV12-4
len: 16

CDR3aa: CASTSRSSYEQYF
CDR3nt: TGCGCCAGCACTAGTCGGAGCTCCTACGAGCAGTACTTC
j_gene: TRBJ2-7
d_gene: .
abundance: many
v_gene: TRBV5-1
len: 13

CDR3aa: CASSPPTGFGPDTQYF
CDR3nt: TGTGCCAGCTCACCACCGACAGGGTTCGGTCCAGATACGCAGTATTTT
j_gene: TRBJ2-3
d_gene: TRBD1
abundance: few
v_gene: TRBV18
len: 16

CDR3aa: CASSYGGTAHNSPLHF
CDR3nt: TGTGCCAGCAGTTACGGGGGGACAGCTCATAATTCACCCCTCCACTTT
j_gene: TRBJ1-6
d_gene: TRBD1
abundance: many
v_gene: TRBV12-3/TRBV12-4
len: 16

CDR3aa: CASSLQSGNQPQHF
CDR3nt: TGTGCCAGCAGCCTACAGAGTGGCAATCAGCCCCAGCATTTT
j_gene: TRBJ1-5
d_gene: .
abundance: .
v_gene: TRBV11-1
len: 14

CDR3aa: CSARAGGAGETQYF
CDR3nt: TGCAGTGCTAGAGCCGGGGGGGCCGGGGAGACCCAGTACTTC
j_gene: TRBJ2-5
d_gene: TRBD2
abundance: many
v_gene: TRBV20-1
len: 14

CDR3aa: CASSSILSTDTQYF
CDR3nt: TGTGCCAGCAGTTCTATCCTGAGCACAGATACGCAGTATTTT
j_gene: TRBJ2-3
d_gene: .
abundance: many
v_gene: TRBV28
len: 14

CDR3aa: CASSLGDLPTDTQYF
CDR3nt: TGCGCCAGCAGCTTGGGGGACCTCCCCACAGATACGCAGTATTTT
j_gene: TRBJ2-3
d_gene: .
abundance: few
v_gene: TRBV5-1
len: 15

CDR3aa: CASSLELPRSGELFF
CDR3nt: TGCGCCAGCAGCTTGGAACTACCTAGGTCCGGGGAGCTGTTTTTT
j_gene: TRBJ2-2
d_gene: .
abundance: many
v_gene: TRBV5-1
len: 15

CDR3aa: CASSPTARSYNSPLHF
CDR3nt: TGTGCCAGCAGTCCAACCGCGAGGTCCTATAATTCACCCCTCCACTTT
j_gene: TRBJ1-6
d_gene: .
abundance: many
v_gene: TRBV6-1
len: 16

CDR3aa: CASSPANLQGYEQYF
CDR3nt: TGTGCCAGCAGTCCGGCTAACCTACAGGGCTACGAGCAGTACTTC
j_gene: TRBJ2-7
d_gene: .
abundance: many
v_gene: TRBV27
len: 15

CDR3aa: CASRRDRDSYNSPLHF
CDR3nt: TGTGCCAGCAGACGCGACCGGGACAGTTATAATTCACCCCTCCACTTT
j_gene: TRBJ1-6
d_gene: TRBD1
abundance: many
v_gene: TRBV28
len: 16

CDR3aa: CASSLVAGNSPLHF
CDR3nt: TGTGCCAGCAGTTTAGTGGCAGGGAATTCACCCCTCCACTTT
j_gene: TRBJ1-6
d_gene: .
abundance: many
v_gene: TRBV27
len: 14

CDR3aa: CASSLGPGYTF
CDR3nt: TGTGCCAGCAGTTTAGGGCCTGGCTACACCTTC
j_gene: TRBJ1-2
d_gene: .
abundance: many
v_gene: TRBV12-3/TRBV12-4
len: 11

CDR3aa: CSARRGDGQPQHF
CDR3nt: TGCAGTGCTAGAAGAGGGGACGGTCAGCCCCAGCATTTT
j_gene: TRBJ1-5
d_gene: .
abundance: many
v_gene: TRBV20-1
len: 13

CDR3aa: CASSSPDPGMNTEAFF
CDR3nt: TGTGCCAGCAGCTCCCCAGACCCAGGAATGAACACTGAAGCTTTCTTT
j_gene: TRBJ1-1
d_gene: .
abundance: many
v_gene: TRBV7-9
len: 16

CDR3aa: CASSLRTFNNYGYTF
CDR3nt: TGTGCCAGCAGCCTCCGGACCTTCAATAACTATGGCTACACCTTC
j_gene: TRBJ1-2
d_gene: .
abundance: .
v_gene: TRBV12-3/TRBV12-4
len: 15

CDR3aa: CASSHGTTEQFF
CDR3nt: TGTGCCAGCAGCCACGGGACTACCGAGCAGTTCTTC
j_gene: TRBJ2-1
d_gene: TRBD2
abundance: .
v_gene: TRBV3-1
len: 12

CDR3aa: CSARGAGGSEQFF
CDR3nt: TGCAGTGCTAGAGGAGCGGGAGGGAGTGAGCAGTTCTTC
j_gene: TRBJ2-1
d_gene: TRBD2
abundance: many
v_gene: TRBV20-1
len: 13

CDR3aa: CASSQTRAAGNSPLHF
CDR3nt: TGCGCCAGCAGCCAAACCCGAGCAGCCGGCAATTCACCCCTCCACTTT
j_gene: TRBJ1-6
d_gene: .
abundance: .
v_gene: TRBV4-3
len: 16

CDR3aa: CASRRQGRLARANEKLFF
CDR3nt: TGTGCCAGCAGGCGACAGGGGCGCCTAGCCCGGGCTAATGAAAAACTGTTTTTT
j_gene: TRBJ1-4
d_gene: TRBD1
abundance: many
v_gene: TRBV27
len: 18

CDR3aa: CASSLGASGNTIYF
CDR3nt: TGTGCCAGCAGTTTGGGCGCCTCTGGAAACACCATATATTTT
j_gene: TRBJ1-3
d_gene: .
abundance: many
v_gene: TRBV12-3/TRBV12-4
len: 14